What follows are 31 T cell receptor beta chains derived from one specimen sequenced in a study of cytomegalovirus exposure and HLA in healthy donors. It was with 60 Vbeta and 13 Jbeta primers that the PCR ran. TCRdb's table, derived via immunoSEQ multiplex PCR, lists solely in-frame clones and lacks some. The sample has more than 200,000 clones, 82% seen once; the top ten hold roughly 6%. The source material was PBMCs. The receptors come from a man between 40 and 49 years old in good health and CMV-seropositive.

This chain joins TRBV4-1 and TRBJ2-1; 8 bases are shared with TRBD2. Unmatched junction bases numbered 11, after V lost 0 bases and J lost 7 bases. Germline V gene data show CDR1 as MGHRA and CDR2 as YSYEKL. The CDR3 runs to 17 residues. CDR3: CASSQDSTSGTSNEQFF. For the CDR3, the DNA is TGCGCCAGCAGCCAAGATTCCACCAGCGGGACTAGTAATGAGCAGTTCTTC.

The chain uses TRBV4-1 and TRBJ2-7; D ambiguous. Trimming pared 1 base from V and 0 bases from J, leaving 10 bases between. This CDR3 spans 15 amino acids. Germline CDR1 and CDR2: MGHRA and YSYEKL. CDR3 coding DNA: TGCGCCAGCAGCCAAGGTTATTTGAGCTCCTACGAGCAGTACTTC. Amino acid sequence: CASSQGYLSSYEQYF.

The rearrangement uses TRBV5-1 and TRBJ2-7; 7 bases are a match to TRBD1. CDR3 length equals 14 residues. Germline V gene lookup returns CDR1 SGHRS and CDR2 YFSETQ. V gave up 7 bases and J gave up 3 bases; unmatched junction bases: 10. CDR3 DNA: TGCGCCAGCCAACAGGGGCTCCCCCACTACGAGCAGTACTTC. Translating gives CASQQGLPHYEQYF.

This chain connects TRBV6-1 to TRBJ1-2; D might be TRBD1 (5 bases). CDR3 length equals 13 residues. V gave up 5 bases and J gave up 3 bases, with 10 bases separating them. The germline V gene has CDR1 MNHNS and CDR2 SASEGT. The CDR3 sequence: CASSSRGHYGYTF. The CDR3 DNA sequence: TGTGCCAGCAGTTCGCGGGGACACTATGGCTACACCTTC.

J is TRBJ1-2 and V is TRBV4-2; the D is unclear. Germline lookup yields CDR1 LGHNA and CDR2 YNFKEQ. The V gene lost 2 bases and the J gene lost 0 bases, with 10 bases spanning the gap. This CDR3 spans 15 amino acids. CDR3 bases: TGTGCCAGCAGCCAAAACCTTGTAGCTAACTATGGCTACACCTTC. This gives the protein CASSQNLVANYGYTF.

This sequence joins TRBV7-6 and TRBJ2-1; 7 nucleotides agree with TRBD2. The CDR3 has 15 amino acids. In germline, CDR1 is SGHVS, CDR2 FNYEAQ. The V and J ends lost 5 bases and 7 bases, in that order; junction bases with no gene match: 11. The CDR3 spells CASSVGIAGGNEQFF. CDR3 DNA: TGTGCCAGCAGCGTCGGTATAGCGGGTGGGAATGAGCAGTTCTTC.

The chain combines TRBV6-5 with TRBJ1-1, with D possibly TRBD1 on 6 matching bases. Germline loops: CDR1 MNHEY, CDR2 SVGAGI. V lost 6 bases and J lost 1, with 15 bases in between. This CDR3 contains 15 residues. CDR3 DNA sequence: TGTGCCAGCAGCCAACTCGCAGGGGCGAACACTGAAGCTTTCTTT. The encoded protein is CASSQLAGANTEAFF.

DNA of the CDR3: TGTGCCAGCTCATCCTACCAAGAGACCCAGTACTTC. This translates into CASSSYQETQYF. The rearrangement uses TRBV18 and TRBJ2-5; D is uncertain. V was trimmed by 5 bases and J by 0 bases, leaving 4 bases between them. Germline V CDR1 and CDR2: KGHSH, LQKENI. CDR3 length equals 12 residues.

The V and J genes are TRBV19 and TRBJ1-5, with D possibly matching TRBD1 (5 bases). Germline V gene sequence: CDR1 LNHDA, CDR2 SQIVND (reference sequence). The V and J ends lost 3 bases and 3 bases respectively, with 12 bases between them. The CDR3 totals 15 residues. As DNA, the CDR3 is TGTGCCAGTAGTATCTTCACAGGCTCCAATCAGCCCCAGCATTTT. This encodes CASSIFTGSNQPQHF.

The chain recombines TRBV5-1 with TRBJ2-5; D perhaps matches TRBD1 (6 bases). The V end lost 2 bases, the J end lost 4 bases, and 15 bases lay between the germline ends. Germline V gene sequence: CDR1 SGHRS, CDR2 YFSETQ. The CDR3 extends over 15 amino acids. The CDR3 region has the DNA TGCGCCAGCAGCTTACAGGGAGCTGGGGCAGAGACCCAGTACTTC. It translates to CASSLQGAGAETQYF.

V gene TRBV28 combines with J gene TRBJ2-5; 12 bases are a match to TRBD2. The length of the CDR3 is 14 residues. V shed 5 bases, J shed 4 bases, and the junction held 2 bases outside the gene matches. Germline V CDR1 and CDR2: MDHEN, SYDVKM. DNA for the CDR3: TGTGCCAGCAGTCTAGCGGGAGGGCGAGAGACCCAGTACTTC. Translation: CASSLAGGRETQYF.

This clone was seen only a few times. The chain employs TRBV7-9 and TRBJ2-7; D is possibly TRBD2 (6 bases). This CDR3 has 14 residues. The V and J ends lost 6 bases and 1 base respectively, with 13 bases between them. Germline V CDR1 and CDR2: SEHNR, FQNEAQ (reference sequence). The DNA for the CDR3 is TGTGCCAGCAGGCGGGACGGCTTATCCTACGAGCAGTACTTC. Protein sequence: CASRRDGLSYEQYF.

This clone was detected once. J is TRBJ2-3 and V is TRBV2; 13 positions match TRBD2. The CDR3 covers 14 residues. With V trimmed by 7 bases and J by 3 bases, 1 base remained unmatched. Germline lookup yields CDR1 SNHLY and CDR2 FYNNEI. The CDR3 region has the DNA TGTGCCAGCAAGGGACTAGCGGGAACAGATACGCAGTATTTT. It yields the protein CASKGLAGTDTQYF.

The chain carries TRBV27 and TRBJ2-1, with D uncertain. The V gene's germline CDR1 is MNHEY and CDR2 SMNVEV (reference sequence). The CDR3 length is 11 residues. Trimming pared 4 bases from V and 7 bases from J, leaving 5 bases between. This CDR3 reads CASSYGNEQFF. The DNA for the CDR3 is TGTGCCAGCAGTTACGGTAATGAGCAGTTCTTC.

V gene TRBV2 combines with J gene TRBJ1-2; tentative D call: TRBD1 (6 bases). The germline CDR1 and CDR2 sequences are SNHLY and FYNNEI. Trimming stripped 10 bases from V and 8 bases from J, with 20 bases between. CDR3 size: 13 residues. The CDR3 loop reads CATLPGTSDGYTF. Written as DNA, the CDR3 is TGTGCCACCTTACCTGGGACAAGCGACGGCTACACCTTC.

The chain employs TRBV27 and TRBJ1-6, with D perhaps TRBD1 (5 bases). Trimming shortened V by 4 bases and J by 3 bases, and 10 bases separated the two germline ends. Germline lookup yields CDR1 MNHEY and CDR2 SMNVEV (reference sequence). The CDR3 has 15 residues. CDR3 in amino acids: CASSSGHFYNSPLHF. The CDR3 coding sequence is TGTGCCAGCAGTTCCGGACACTTCTATAATTCACCCCTCCACTTT.

A single count supports this clone. This chain uses TRBV18 with TRBJ2-5; 9 positions match TRBD1. CDR1 is KGHSH and CDR2 is LQKENI in the germline V gene. This CDR3 has 13 amino acids. After removal of 6 bases from V and 4 bases from J, the junction contained 3 bases not matched to a gene. CDR3 DNA sequence: TGTGCCAGCTCTCCGGACAGGGGAGAGACCCAGTACTTC. It encodes CASSPDRGETQYF. The full variable domain, rest sourced from reference TRBV18 and TRBJ2-5, is NAGVMQNPRHLVRRRGQEARLRCSPMKGHSHVYWYRQLPEEGLKFMVYLQKENIIDESGMPKERFSAEFPKEGPSILRIQQVVRGDSAAYFCASSPDRGETQYFGPGTRLLVL.

This clone was observed once. The V and J genes are TRBV7-3 and TRBJ2-2; possibly TRBD1 for D (5 bases). The CDR3 loop spans 15 amino acids. V was trimmed by 3 bases and J by 3 bases, leaving 11 bases between them. Germline CDR1 and CDR2: SGHTA and FQGTGA. The CDR3 here is CASSFSGMDTGELFF. The CDR3 region has the DNA TGTGCCAGCAGCTTTTCAGGGATGGACACCGGGGAGCTGTTTTTT.

The CDR3 sequence: CASSRGGQGYQPQHF. The CDR3 DNA reads TGTGCCAGCAGTAGAGGGGGACAGGGTTATCAGCCCCAGCATTTT. The chain carries TRBV28 and TRBJ1-5; 9 nucleotides line up with TRBD1. The J segment lost 5 bases and the V segment lost 5 bases, leaving 7 bases of the junction unmatched. The CDR3 runs to 15 residues. Looked up from germline, CDR1 is MDHEN and CDR2 is SYDVKM. The full variable domain, in which reference TRBV28 and TRBJ1-5 provide the parts outside the CDR3, is DVKVTQSSRYLVKRTGEKVFLECVQDMDHENMFWYRQDPGLGLRLIYFSYDVKMKEKGDIPEGYSVSREKKERFSLILESASTNQTSMYLCASSRGGQGYQPQHFGDGTRLSIL.

The chain uses TRBV5-1 and TRBJ2-1, with a weak D call TRBD2 (6 bases). Trimming stripped 3 bases from V and 0 bases from J, with 13 bases between. Germline values: CDR1 SGHRS, CDR2 YFSETQ. This CDR3 spans 16 amino acids. CDR3 sequence reads: CASSWNQGGSYNEQFF. CDR3 nucleotide sequence: TGCGCCAGCAGCTGGAACCAGGGAGGCTCCTACAATGAGCAGTTCTTC.

The CDR3: CASSDKTSDEQFF. For the CDR3, the DNA is TGTGCCAGCAGTGACAAGACCAGCGATGAGCAGTTCTTC. The chain links TRBV6-4 to TRBJ2-1; D is ambiguous. Per germline, CDR1 MRHNA and CDR2 SNTAGT. The CDR3 consists of 13 residues. The V and J ends lost 2 bases and 8 bases respectively, with 10 bases between them.

The chain employs TRBV25-1 and TRBJ1-2; D possibly corresponds to TRBD1 (5 bases). The germline V gene encodes CDR1 MGHDK and CDR2 SYGVNS. CDR3 length: 14 amino acids. V was pared by 4 bases and J by 8 bases, with 17 bases between. The chain's CDR3 is CASSGHGGVVGYTF. In nucleotides, the CDR3 is TGTGCCAGCAGTGGCCATGGGGGGGTGGTGGGCTACACCTTC.

The chain has TRBV5-4 and TRBJ1-5, with 9 bases identical to TRBD1. CDR1 is SGHNT, CDR2 YYREEE, per germline (reference sequence). The CDR3 covers 15 residues. V gave up 4 bases and J gave up 2 bases; unmatched junction bases: 4. In DNA, the CDR3 is TGTGCCAGCAGCCCGGGACAGGGAGGCAATCAGCCCCAGCATTTT. Translated, it gives CASSPGQGGNQPQHF.

This clone was seen a handful of times. The gene calls are TRBV7-3 and TRBJ1-5; possibly TRBD1 for D (6 bases). Germline CDR1 is SGHTA and CDR2 is FQGTGA. The V gene lost 2 bases and the J gene lost 7 bases, with 9 bases spanning the gap. The CDR3 contains 13 residues. The CDR3 here is CASSLGGGQPQHF. The CDR3 DNA reads TGTGCCAGCAGCTTAGGGGGCGGACAGCCCCAGCATTTT. Based on the CDR3 plus reference TRBV7-3 and TRBJ1-5, the full variable domain is GAGVSQTPSNKVTEKGKYVELRCDPISGHTALYWYRQSLGQGPEFLIYFQGTGAADDSGLPNDRFFAVRPEGSVSTLKIQRTERGDSAVYLCASSLGGGQPQHFGDGTRLSIL.

The V call is TRBV6-1, the J call TRBJ2-1, with 9 bases matching TRBD2. Germline trimming cut 3 bases from V and 5 bases from J; bases unmatched to any gene: 8. The CDR3 extends over 16 amino acids. Germline values: CDR1 MNHNS, CDR2 SASEGT. Here the CDR3 reads CASSDPFLAGNNEQFF. The CDR3 nucleotides are TGTGCCAGCAGTGATCCGTTTCTAGCGGGAAACAATGAGCAGTTCTTC.

The V call is TRBV5-1, the J call TRBJ2-1, with 11 positions matching TRBD2. Germline CDR1 and CDR2: SGHRS and YFSETQ. V shed 4 bases, J shed 6 bases, and the junction held 6 bases outside the gene matches. The CDR3 is 15 residues long. The CDR3 region is CASSLTSGSSNEQFF. The CDR3 region has the DNA TGCGCCAGCAGCCTAACTAGCGGGAGTAGCAATGAGCAGTTCTTC.

CDR3 amino acids: CASSFRGRGLNGYTF. Written as DNA, the CDR3 is TGTGCCAGCAGCTTTCGGGGCAGGGGGCTGAATGGCTACACCTTC. This chain uses TRBV7-6 with TRBJ1-2; 8 bases are shared with TRBD1. In germline, CDR1 is SGHVS, CDR2 FNYEAQ. The CDR3 is 15 amino acids. Trimming removed 3 bases from V and 6 bases from J; junction bases left unmatched: 9.

The J gene is TRBJ2-5, the V gene TRBV5-4, with TRBD1 matching over 7 bases. This CDR3 has 17 amino acids. With 4 bases clipped from V and 5 bases from J, the junction kept 17 bases outside the gene matches. CDR1 is SGHNT and CDR2 is YYREEE in the germline V gene (reference sequence). The CDR3, as DNA: TGTGCCAGCAGCACGGCCCAGCTCCGGGACAGTGGGGAGACCCAGTACTTC. Residues: CASSTAQLRDSGETQYF.

The chain recombines TRBV6-5 with TRBJ2-2; the D gene is possibly TRBD2 (5 bases). This CDR3 spans 14 amino acids. Trimming took 5 bases from V and 2 from J, leaving 9 bases between them. The germline V gene has CDR1 MNHEY and CDR2 SVGAGI. This CDR3 is CASSTDFNTGELFF. CDR3 DNA sequence: TGTGCCAGCAGTACGGACTTTAACACCGGGGAGCTGTTTTTT.

The chain couples TRBV6-5 to TRBJ2-7; 7 bases agree with TRBD2. Germline trimming cut 2 bases from V and 3 bases from J; bases unmatched to any gene: 10. CDR1 is MNHEY and CDR2 is SVGAGI in the germline V gene. There are 16 residues in the CDR3. The CDR3 spells CASSYDVAGVYYEQYF. The CDR3 bases are TGTGCCAGCAGTTACGACGTGGCGGGAGTGTACTACGAGCAGTACTTC.

This clone was counted between two and nine times. This same CDR3 is encoded by further DNA sequences in the sample. The chain recombines TRBV27 with TRBJ2-7, with a possible D match to TRBD1 (5 bases). V lost 0 bases and J 2 bases, leaving 8 bases between the germline ends. The CDR3 consists of 14 residues. From germline, CDR1 is MNHEY and CDR2 SMNVEV (reference sequence). The CDR3 DNA reads as TGTGCCAGCAGTTTATCGCAGGGTACCTACGAGCAGTACTTC. Protein product: CASSLSQGTYEQYF.